This T cell receptor (beta chain) is drawn from a study of blood T cell repertoires in COVID-19. Across the study: The samples span acute and convalescent COVID-19 from the United States, Italy and Spain.

Germline CDR1 is SGHTA and CDR2 is FQGNSA. The CDR3 runs 19 residues. The trim removed 5 bases at V and 3 bases at J, leaving 18 bases unmatched. Using immunoSEQ multiplex PCR, the repertoire was profiled, and TCRdb retains in-frame clones only, with some absent. The sample gives some 58,000 clones, almost 95% of which show up once; around 4.3% is in the top ten. The clonotype comes from a man in his forties or fifties with active COVID-19. The chain joins TRBV7-2 to TRBJ1-5; TRBD1 agrees at 8 bases. The sample taken for sequencing was peripheral blood. CDR3 residues: CASSPQGQGTIAPNQPQHF. The CDR3, as DNA: TGTGCCAGCAGCCCACAAGGACAGGGAACCATCGCCCCCAATCAGCCCCAGCATTTT.